Each of the 32 T cell receptor beta chains below was sequenced from the same sample in a study of metastatic and nonmetastatic thyroid tumors. TCRdb ran MiXCR on the PCR reads. Here the sample spans fewer than 20,000 clones, under 25% being singletons. Each patient came to thyroid surgery without any prior treatment (of any kind). What was sequenced was tumor tissue. These receptors were obtained from a female donor with papillary thyroid cancer or a benign thyroid nodule (not recorded which). Some clones in this sample may be carry-over from other donors' samples.

This clone showed up many times. The rearrangement joins TRBV6-1 to TRBJ1-2; D ambiguous. The CDR3 covers 16 residues. Trimming took off 6 bases at V and 2 bases at J, with 19 bases between the two ends. CDR1 MNHNS and CDR2 SASEGT come from the germline V gene. The CDR3 loop reads CASSQDVGGRNYGYTF. DNA of the CDR3: TGTGCCAGCAGCCAAGACGTCGGCGGCCGAAACTATGGCTACACCTTC.

V gene TRBV10-3 combines with J gene TRBJ2-3; weak D call: TRBD1 (6 bases). Germline CDR1 is ENHRY and CDR2 is SYGVKD. This CDR3 region has 13 residues. The V gene lost 6 bases and the J gene lost 1 base, with 8 bases spanning the gap. CDR3 region: CAIRHRGTDTQYF. The CDR3 DNA sequence: TGTGCCATCAGACACAGGGGCACAGATACGCAGTATTTT.

This clone was detected only a few times. This chain uses TRBV9 with TRBJ1-2; tentatively, D is TRBD1 (5 bases). In germline, CDR1 is SGDLS, CDR2 YYNGEE. The length of the CDR3 is 12 residues. Trimming shortened V by 7 bases and J by 7 bases, and 14 bases separated the two germline ends. The CDR3 nucleotides are TGTGCCAGCGGGGCAGGGACTTTTGGCTACACCTTC. This encodes CASGAGTFGYTF.

The table lists this clone with a few counts. The rearrangement uses TRBV28 and TRBJ2-7; 9 bases line up with TRBD1. Losses at the gene ends were 2 bases for V and 5 bases for J; bases not matched to a gene: 7. Germline V gene sequence: CDR1 MDHEN, CDR2 SYDVKM. The CDR3 has 15 amino acids. CDR3 residues: CASSLEQGARDEQYF. CDR3 DNA: TGTGCCAGCAGTTTAGAACAGGGGGCGAGGGACGAGCAGTACTTC.

This clone was seen repeatedly, ten times or more. The chain carries TRBV5-6 and TRBJ2-2, with a weak D call TRBD1 (5 bases). The ends were cut back, 4 bases at V and 2 bases at J, with 18 bases in the middle. Germline V lookup: CDR1 SGHDT, CDR2 YYEEEE. This CDR3 is built from 17 residues. CDR3 residues: CASSLLGSGHNTGELFF. The CDR3 coding sequence is TGTGCCAGCAGCCTCCTGGGTTCTGGACACAACACCGGGGAGCTGTTTTTT.

Judged by abundance, this clone is medium-sized. The CDR3 DNA reads as TGTGCCAGCAGCTTAGATCTGGAGCAGTACTTC. Protein sequence: CASSLDLEQYF. The V and J genes are TRBV11-2 and TRBJ2-7; D uncertain. The germline gives CDR1 SGHAT, CDR2 FQNNGV. V shed 0 bases and J shed 7 bases, with 4 bases lying between them. The CDR3 sequence is 11 residues long.

This clone was seen just once. The chain links TRBV7-8 to TRBJ2-7; 8 nucleotides line up with TRBD2. Germline loops: CDR1 SGHVS, CDR2 FQNEAQ. Trimming cost V 4 bases and J 6 bases; bases outside gene matches: 5. The CDR3 runs to 13 residues. The CDR3 loop reads CASSSGLVGEQYF. The CDR3 DNA is TGTGCCAGCAGCTCGGGACTAGTCGGCGAGCAGTACTTC.

The V gene is TRBV11-2, the J gene TRBJ2-3; D possibly uses TRBD1 or TRBD2 (5 bases each). This CDR3 has 17 amino acids. Trimming pared 2 bases from V and 4 bases from J, leaving 19 bases between. Germline V lookup: CDR1 SGHAT, CDR2 FQNNGV. For the CDR3, the DNA is TGTGCCAGCAGCTTAAACGCGAGGGGTGGTCATGCAGATACGCAGTATTTT. As protein: CASSLNARGGHADTQYF. The variable domain in full, with the rest retrieved from reference TRBV11-2 and TRBJ2-3, is EAGVAQSPRYKIIEKRQSVAFWCNPISGHATLYWYQQILGQGPKLLIQFQNNGVVDDSQLPKDRFSAERLKGVDSTLKIQPAKLEDSAVYLCASSLNARGGHADTQYFGPGTRLTVL.

This clone was counted between two and nine times. The chain recombines TRBV28 with TRBJ1-5; D gene unclear. The V end lost 3 bases, the J end lost 4 bases, and 4 bases lay between the germline ends. The CDR3 totals 12 residues. Germline CDR1 reads MDHEN; CDR2 reads SYDVKM. The CDR3 reads CASSFPNQPQHF. The CDR3, as DNA: TGTGCCAGCAGTTTCCCAAATCAGCCCCAGCATTTT.

This clone was observed a handful of times. A read error may be the cause here, since a much bigger clone is one base away. The J gene is TRBJ2-7, the V gene TRBV6-8; weak D call: TRBD2 (6 bases). CDR3 size: 14 residues. The germline CDR1 and CDR2 sequences are MNHGY and SAAAGT. The CDR3 reads CTSSYSEITYEQYF. In DNA form, the CDR3 reads TGTACTAGCAGTTACTCAGAGATTACCTACGAGCAGTACTTC.

This clone was recorded many times. The gene calls are TRBV10-1 and TRBJ1-3; possible D gene TRBD1, 5 bases. This CDR3 has 15 residues. V dropped 3 bases and J dropped 8 bases, with 17 bases sitting between them. Germline V gene data show CDR1 as WNHNN and CDR2 as SYGVQD (reference sequence). Here the CDR3 DNA reads TGCGCCAGCAGTGACCAGACCGAAAGGGGCGACACCATATATTTT. Translation: CASSDQTERGDTIYF.

In this sample, this clone turned up many times. The chain carries TRBV18 and TRBJ2-3; D is possibly TRBD1 (6 bases). Trimming removed 3 bases at V and 4 bases at J, with 14 bases between. In germline, CDR1 is KGHSH, CDR2 LQKENI. The CDR3 runs to 15 residues. The CDR3 DNA sequence: TGTGCCAGCTCACCGCGAGAACAGGGCCCAGATACGCAGTATTTT. The encoded protein is CASSPREQGPDTQYF.

This clone qualifies as large. The genes are TRBV4-3 and TRBJ2-7; possible D gene TRBD2, 6 bases. Germline CDR1 reads LGHNA; CDR2 reads YSLEER. The V end lost 3 bases, the J end lost 7 bases, and 13 bases lay between the germline ends. This CDR3 region has 13 residues. The CDR3 loop reads CASSQSGSREQYF. The CDR3 DNA is TGCGCCAGCAGCCAGTCCGGGAGCCGAGAGCAGTACTTC.

This clone was seen at least ten times. This chain connects TRBV12-3 or TRBV12-4 to TRBJ2-7; D is possibly TRBD1 or TRBD2 (6 bases each). This CDR3 region has 15 residues. The V end lost 5 bases, the J end lost 1 base, and 15 bases lay between the germline ends. The CDR3 sequence: CASSGGTHHSYEQYF. The CDR3 region has the DNA TGTGCCAGCAGTGGGGGGACACACCATTCCTACGAGCAGTACTTC.

This clone has a count of ten or more. This chain uses TRBV28 with TRBJ2-5; D is uncertain. CDR3 length: 13 residues. CDR1 is MDHEN, CDR2 SYDVKM, per germline. Trimming removed 9 bases at V and 5 bases at J, with 16 bases between. In nucleotides, the CDR3 is TGTGCCAGTTCCACCGAATCCCGGGAGACCCAGTACTTC. This translates into CASSTESRETQYF.

The sample holds many counts of this clone. The chain recombines TRBV7-6 with TRBJ2-2, with a weak D call TRBD1 (6 bases). The V gene's germline CDR1 is SGHVS and CDR2 FNYEAQ. The CDR3 has 16 amino acids. V was cut by 4 bases and J by 5 bases, with 17 bases left in between. CDR3 protein: CASSSYVQGSTGELFF. The CDR3, as DNA: TGTGCCAGCAGCTCGTACGTACAGGGTTCTACCGGGGAGCTGTTTTTT.

This clone is medium-sized by share. DNA for the CDR3: TGTGCCAGCAGCTTAGTATTCGGCACTAGCAATGAGCAGTTCTTC. Protein sequence: CASSLVFGTSNEQFF. This chain uses TRBV11-2 with TRBJ2-1, with D possibly matching TRBD2 (5 bases). The CDR3 spans 15 residues. Deletions cut 1 base from V and 6 bases from J, with 13 bases between. Germline-derived CDR1 and CDR2 are SGHAT and FQNNGV.

CDR3 residues: CASSWGQGAYEQYF. DNA of the CDR3: TGTGCCAGCAGCTGGGGGCAGGGGGCCTACGAGCAGTACTTC. The chain combines TRBV11-2 with TRBJ2-7, with 7 bases lining up with TRBD1. After removal of 4 bases from V and 2 bases from J, the junction contained 5 bases not matched to a gene. The CDR3 has 14 residues. Germline CDR1 SGHAT, CDR2 FQNNGV.

This rearrangement joins TRBV5-6 to TRBJ1-2; D call uncertain. Between the trimmed V and J ends, which lost 1 base and 5 bases, there was a span of 12 bases. Germline assignment: CDR1 SGHDT and CDR2 YYEEEE. This CDR3 contains 14 residues. The CDR3 here is CASSLSGVGYGYTF. The CDR3 DNA sequence: TGTGCCAGCAGCTTGAGCGGGGTTGGTTATGGCTACACCTTC.

This clone was observed a few times. V and J are TRBV28 and TRBJ1-1; weak D call: TRBD1 (6 bases). The CDR3 is 14 amino acids. Per germline, CDR1 MDHEN and CDR2 SYDVKM. The V end was cut by 1 base, the J end by 8 bases, with 14 bases between. The CDR3 coding sequence is TGTGCCAGCAGTTTATCTCTGGACGGGGGCGAAGCTTTCTTT. Translation: CASSLSLDGGEAFF.

Many counts were recorded for this clone. The rearrangement joins TRBV29-1 to TRBJ2-1; no clear D gene. The V gene lost 3 bases and the J gene lost 5 bases, with 11 bases spanning the gap. CDR1 SQVTM and CDR2 ANQGSEA come from the germline V gene. The CDR3 consists of 13 residues. CDR3 bases: TGCAGCGTTGAGGGAACTACCGACAATGAGCAGTTCTTC. Amino acids: CSVEGTTDNEQFF.

This clone was observed many times. The chain is built from TRBV27 and TRBJ1-1; D gene unclear. V was pared by 0 bases and J by 4 bases, with 9 bases between. The CDR3 loop spans 14 amino acids. Germline CDR1 and CDR2: MNHEY and SMNVEV (reference sequence). The CDR3 loop reads CASSLSQSFTEAFF. For the CDR3, the DNA is TGTGCCAGCAGTTTATCCCAGTCATTCACTGAAGCTTTCTTT.

This clone was recorded at least ten times. The rearrangement joins TRBV20-1 to TRBJ1-3; D is undetermined. Germline V CDR1 and CDR2: DFQATT, SNEGSKA (reference sequence). The V gene lost 5 bases and the J gene lost 4 bases, with 12 bases spanning the gap. The CDR3 loop spans 13 amino acids. CDR3 nucleotides: TGCAGTGCTGGTGCTGTCGACGGAAACACCATATATTTT. Its protein product is CSAGAVDGNTIYF.

This clone was seen a few times. V gene TRBV28 combines with J gene TRBJ2-7; 10 bases align to TRBD1. Germline values: CDR1 MDHEN, CDR2 SYDVKM. Trimming at V came to 5 bases and at J to 7 bases, leaving 11 bases not matched to a gene. The CDR3 extends over 15 amino acids. The CDR3 DNA is TGTGCCAGCAGTCCCCAGACAGGGGGCTGGAGGGAGCAGTACTTC. It specifies CASSPQTGGWREQYF.

This clone was observed many times. This specimen includes other DNA sequences encoding the same CDR3. V gene TRBV28 combines with J gene TRBJ1-2; D possibly corresponds to TRBD1 (5 bases). This CDR3 has 12 amino acids. Germline V gene data show CDR1 as MDHEN and CDR2 as SYDVKM. The V end was cut by 5 bases, the J end by 4 bases, with 8 bases between. The CDR3 nucleotides read TGTGCCAGCAGTCGACAGAGCTATGGCTACACCTTC. Translating gives CASSRQSYGYTF.

In its sample, this clone was seen a few times. This chain joins TRBV12-3 or TRBV12-4 and TRBJ2-2, with unresolved D. This CDR3 is 13 amino acids long. Trimming shortened V by 4 bases and J by 6 bases, and 9 bases separated the two germline ends. As DNA, the CDR3 is TGTGCCAGCAGTTCCCAGGTGCCCGGGGAGCTGTTTTTT. Its translation: CASSSQVPGELFF.

This clone has more than one count but fewer than ten. A much larger clone differs by one base, so this may be a read error. The sample contains more than one DNA sequence encoding this CDR3. The J gene is TRBJ1-5, the V gene TRBV9, with D maybe TRBD1 (6 bases). Per germline, CDR1 SGDLS and CDR2 YYNGEE. CDR3 length equals 15 residues. Trimming stripped 0 bases from V and 4 bases from J, with 11 bases between. CDR3 loop: CASSVAGQSNQPQHF. CDR3 coding DNA: TGTGCCAGCAGCGTAGCAGGACAGAGTAATCAGCCCCAGCATTTT.

The rearrangement uses TRBV5-1 and TRBJ1-1; D may be TRBD1 (5 bases). The CDR3 has 16 residues. Per the germline V gene, CDR1 is SGHRS and CDR2 is YFSETQ. V lost 0 bases and J lost 4, with 16 bases in between. The CDR3 spells CASSLAYRRIGTEAFF. CDR3 DNA sequence: TGCGCCAGCAGCTTGGCCTACAGGAGAATCGGCACTGAAGCTTTCTTT.

This chain joins TRBV24-1 and TRBJ2-1, with TRBD1 matching over 10 bases. Trimming at V came to 1 base and at J to 9 bases, leaving 5 bases not matched to a gene. The CDR3 is made up of 15 amino acids. The germline V gene encodes CDR1 KGHDR and CDR2 SFDVKD. CDR3 nucleotides: TGTGCCACCAGTGATTTAGGACAGGGGGGGACTGAGCAGTTCTTC. Protein: CATSDLGQGGTEQFF.

The chain couples TRBV5-1 to TRBJ2-7, with 11 bases aligning to TRBD2. The length of the CDR3 is 18 residues. Losses at the gene ends were 1 base for V and 4 bases for J; bases not matched to a gene: 13. Looked up from germline, CDR1 is SGHRS and CDR2 is YFSETQ. The CDR3 sequence is CASSLRGSGRALFYEQYF. Written as DNA, the CDR3 is TGCGCCAGCAGCTTGCGGGGTAGCGGGAGGGCCCTTTTTTACGAGCAGTACTTC.

By proportion, this clone is medium-sized. The chain couples TRBV20-1 to TRBJ2-1, with TRBD2 identical over 7 bases. The CDR3 is 14 amino acids. CDR1 DFQATT and CDR2 SNEGSKA come from the germline V gene (reference sequence). J gave up 2 bases and V 6 bases, and 7 bases lay outside the gene matches. CDR3 protein: CSAPPSGTYNEQFF. CDR3 DNA: TGCAGTGCCCCGCCCAGCGGGACCTACAATGAGCAGTTCTTC.

Written as DNA, the CDR3 is TGTGCCAGCAGCTTAGAGTACGGGGGCTACAATGAGCAGTTCTTC. Amino acids: CASSLEYGGYNEQFF. The J gene is TRBJ2-1, the V gene TRBV11-2; D perhaps matches TRBD2 (6 bases). Germline V gene sequence: CDR1 SGHAT, CDR2 FQNNGV. The CDR3 totals 15 residues. V shed 0 bases and J shed 3 bases, with 9 bases lying between them.